Listed below are T cell receptor beta chains from one sample, sequenced in a study of human T cells and chemical hapten exposure. Using its own MiXCR run on the RACE reads, TCRdb lists one record per CDR3 protein. The sample includes around 300,000 distinct CDR3 sequences, about 5% of them seen just once. The sample consisted of whole blood, taken in connection with sensitization to the hapten diphenylcyclopropenone (DPC). These receptors came from a woman aged 18 to 35 with alopecia areata. Some clones in this sample may be carry-over from other donors' samples. Each CDR3 is given with its conserved first and last residue. The order of the fields is J gene, V gene, clone size, D gene, CDR3 protein, CDR3 DNA. A D gene is named only where the DNA matches it firmly. Size values are once, few and many counts, or a class for expanded clones, and some rows have none.

TRBJ1-1 TRBV5-1 . . CASSFGGAYQTSTEAFF TGCGCCAGCAGCTTTGGGGGGGCCTACCAGACGAGCACTGAAGCTTTCTTT
TRBJ2-3 TRBV27 . TRBD1 CASSSRGQADTQYF TGTGCCAGCAGTTCGAGGGGGCAGGCAGATACGCAGTATTTT
TRBJ2-7 TRBV20-1 few . CSARELGTPYEQYF TGCAGTGCTAGAGAGCTCGGGACCCCCTACGAGCAGTACTTC
TRBJ1-6 TRBV27 many . CASRQSQGFINSPLHF TGTGCCAGCAGGCAATCCCAGGGTTTCATTAATTCACCCCTCCACTTT
TRBJ2-3 TRBV11-2 many . CASSFINTQYF TGTGCCAGCAGCTTTATTAATACGCAGTATTTT
TRBJ2-7 TRBV4-3 few TRBD2 CASSQLWTSGGTTSYEQYF TGCGCCAGCAGCCAGCTATGGACTAGCGGGGGGACGACCTCCTACGAGCAGTACTTC
TRBJ2-2 TRBV28 . . CASSPPSRTGELFF TGTGCCAGCAGTCCGCCGAGCCGAACCGGGGAGCTGTTTTTT
TRBJ2-2 TRBV7-2 many . CASSRDGTGELFF TGTGCCAGCAGCCGGGACGGTACCGGGGAGCTGTTTTTT
TRBJ1-2 TRBV7-9 many . CASSLRAGNYGYTF TGTGCCAGCAGCTTAAGAGCAGGGAACTATGGCTACACCTTC
TRBJ2-5 TRBV10-3 . TRBD2 CAIRESGEPETQYF TGTGCCATCAGGGAAAGCGGGGAGCCAGAGACCCAGTACTTC
TRBJ1-6 TRBV12-3/TRBV12-4 . . CASSPEAYNSPLHF TGTGCCAGCAGCCCCGAGGCCTATAATTCACCCCTCCACTTT
TRBJ2-3 TRBV6-5 few . CASSYRGRGYSTDTQYF TGTGCCAGCAGTTACCGCGGCCGGGGGTATAGCACAGATACGCAGTATTTT
TRBJ2-6 TRBV5-5 . TRBD2 CASSCWRGEWVSSGANVLTF TGTGCCAGCAGTTGTTGGCGGGGGGAATGGGTTTCCTCTGGGGCCAACGTCCTGACTTTC
TRBJ1-1 TRBV20-1 few . CSPAGGFMNTEAFF TGCAGTCCCGCCGGGGGCTTTATGAACACTGAAGCTTTCTTT
TRBJ1-1 TRBV20-1 few TRBD1 CSARRTGKILNTEAFF TGCAGTGCTAGGCGGACAGGGAAAATCCTGAACACTGAAGCTTTCTTT
TRBJ1-3 TRBV6-1 few . CASSERGPGNTIYF TGTGCCAGCAGTGAACGGGGACCTGGAAACACCATATATTTT
TRBJ2-1 TRBV7-3 many TRBD2 CASSLTGLAGYNEQFF TGTGCCAGCAGCTTAACGGGCCTAGCGGGATACAATGAGCAGTTCTTC
TRBJ2-7 TRBV4-1 . TRBD2 CASSQILAGGSYEQYF TGCGCCAGCAGCCAAATTCTAGCGGGGGGCTCCTACGAGCAGTACTTC
TRBJ1-2 TRBV6-2/TRBV6-3 few TRBD1 CASREGTVDGYTF TGTGCCAGCAGGGAAGGGACAGTCGATGGCTACACCTTC
TRBJ1-1 TRBV3-1 many . CASSPWGFNPEAFF TGTGCCAGCAGCCCATGGGGGTTCAACCCTGAAGCTTTCTTT
TRBJ2-3 TRBV20-1 few . CSAREGGGTDTQYF TGCAGTGCTAGAGAAGGCGGGGGCACAGATACGCAGTATTTT
TRBJ1-6 TRBV13 . . CASSLGTVGNSPLHF TGTGCCAGCAGCTTAGGGACAGTGGGAAATTCACCCCTCCACTTT
TRBJ1-6 TRBV27 many . CASSFVARISYNSPLHF TGTGCCAGCAGTTTTGTGGCGAGGATCTCCTATAATTCACCCCTCCACTTT
TRBJ2-3 TRBV6-1 . . CASSRPSSDPTDTQYF TGTGCCAGCAGCCGCCCTTCTAGCGACCCCACAGATACGCAGTATTTT
TRBJ2-1 TRBV3-1 . TRBD2 CASSQDQRLAGEQFF TGTGCCAGCAGCCAAGATCAACGGCTAGCGGGTGAGCAGTTCTTC
TRBJ2-1 TRBV27 few . CASSTRGYNEQFF TGTGCCAGCAGTACCCGGGGGTACAATGAGCAGTTCTTC
TRBJ2-7 TRBV25-1 . . CASSESQGLLSYEQYF TGTGCCAGCAGTGAATCCCAGGGGTTACTATCCTACGAGCAGTACTTC
TRBJ1-5 TRBV6-2/TRBV6-3 many . CASSYRSNQPQHF TGTGCCAGCAGTTACCGAAGTAATCAGCCCCAGCATTTT
TRBJ1-4 TRBV20-1 . . CSASGAGGNEKLFF TGCAGTGCATCCGGCGCAGGCGGTAATGAAAAACTGTTTTTT
TRBJ2-4 TRBV3-1 many . CASSQDLGSQNIQYF TGTGCCAGCAGCCAAGATCTCGGGAGCCAAAACATTCAGTACTTC
TRBJ2-5 TRBV12-3/TRBV12-4 . TRBD2 CASSFGLDQETQYF TGTGCCAGCAGTTTTGGACTAGACCAAGAGACCCAGTACTTC
TRBJ2-6 TRBV4-3 many . CASSQEEGTGANVLTF TGCGCCAGCAGCCAAGAGGAGGGGACAGGGGCCAACGTCCTGACTTTC
TRBJ2-1 TRBV5-1 few . CASSSGVANEQFF TGCGCCAGCAGCTCCGGGGTAGCAAATGAGCAGTTCTTC
TRBJ2-1 TRBV7-9 . TRBD2 CASSPSGGAGNEQFF TGTGCCAGCAGCCCTAGCGGGGGGGCCGGTAATGAGCAGTTCTTC
TRBJ1-1 TRBV6-6 few TRBD1 CASSFPREGASTEAFF TGTGCCAGCAGTTTCCCAAGGGAGGGGGCGAGCACTGAAGCTTTCTTT
TRBJ2-3 TRBV9 . TRBD2 CASSAAGGHDTDTQYF TGTGCCAGCAGCGCGGCGGGGGGCCATGACACAGATACGCAGTATTTT
TRBJ2-3 TRBV28 few . CASSFLNTDTQYF TGTGCCAGCAGTTTCCTGAACACAGATACGCAGTATTTT
TRBJ1-2 TRBV18 many . CASSPARPEYGYTF TGTGCCAGCTCACCGGCGAGGCCCGAGTATGGCTACACCTTC
TRBJ2-1 TRBV12-3/TRBV12-4 few TRBD2 CASSPWTSGGSYNEQFF TGTGCCAGCAGTCCATGGACTAGCGGGGGGTCTTACAATGAGCAGTTCTTC